The source of this T cell receptor beta chain is a study of Ad26.COV2.S vaccination and SARS-CoV-2 variants. Treatment meaning: roughly 19 received Ad26.COV2.S at low or high dose, single or two shots; about 5 received placebo; per-sample allocation not given. Sampling occurred on day 63 after the first vaccine or placebo injection. Germline CDR1 is SQVTM and CDR2 is ANQGSEA. Unmatched junction bases numbered 7, after V lost 7 bases and J lost 6 bases. The CDR3 covers 12 residues. The protocol was immunoSEQ multiplex PCR, while the TCRdb copy is restricted to in-frame clones and leaves out a portion. The data contain hundreds of thousands of clones, 80% to 90% of them singletons.

This chain links TRBV29-1 with TRBJ2-7, with 9 positions matching TRBD1. Sequencing was performed on peripheral blood, taken in a trial of Ad26.COV2.S vaccine versus placebo. The clonotype originates from a person aged 18 to 65 who received the Ad26.COV2.S COVID-19 vaccine or a placebo. CDR3 amino acids: CSGGQGSGEQYF. CDR3 coding DNA: TGCAGCGGGGGACAGGGAAGTGGCGAGCAGTACTTC.